Below, 27 T cell receptor beta chains from the same sample are listed, as sequenced in a study of T cell clonotyping in hematopoietic cell transplantation. TCRdb's table, derived via immunoSEQ multiplex PCR, lists solely in-frame clones and lacks some. The repertoire holds approximately 8,400 clones, with around 66% as singletons. Here the sequenced sample was peripheral blood mononuclear cells, taken 100 days after allogeneic stem cell transplant. These receptors all come from a male patient aged 55 to 70 who had an allogeneic stem cell transplant from an unrelated donor, so the T cells may come from the graft donor. Some clones in this sample may be carry-over from other donors' samples.

The gene calls are TRBV7-8 and TRBJ2-7; D is possibly TRBD2 (6 bases). The germline V and J ends were trimmed by 3 bases and 6 bases, with 18 bases remaining between them. There are 15 residues in the CDR3. Germline V gene data show CDR1 as SGHVS and CDR2 as FQNEAQ. The CDR3 is CASSFAGILASEQYF. CDR3 in DNA: TGTGCCAGCAGCTTTGCAGGGATACTAGCTTCCGAGCAGTACTTC. Looking up the rest from reference TRBV7-8 and TRBJ2-7 gives the full variable domain: GAGVSQSPRYKVAKRGQDVALRCDPISGHVSLFWYQQALGQGPEFLTYFQNEAQLDKSGLPSDRFFAERPEGSVSTLKIQRTQQEDSAVYLCASSFAGILASEQYFGPGTRLTVT.

V usage is TRBV19 and J usage is TRBJ2-3, with 8 bases that match TRBD1. CDR1 and CDR2 from the germline V gene are LNHDA and SQIVND (reference sequence). The CDR3 runs to 14 residues. V trimming: 6 bases; J trimming: 1 base; junction bases outside the gene matches: 3. The CDR3 loop reads CASRPTGGTDTQYF. The DNA of the CDR3 is TGTGCCAGTAGGCCGACAGGGGGCACAGATACGCAGTATTTT.

The chain joins TRBV25-1 to TRBJ2-6; D is uncertain. Per the germline V gene, CDR1 is MGHDK and CDR2 is SYGVNS. Trimming stripped 7 bases from V and 7 bases from J, with 8 bases between. This CDR3 has 12 amino acids. Written as DNA, the CDR3 is TGTGCCAGCAACGTCGATGCCAACGTCCTGACTTTC. It yields the protein CASNVDANVLTF.

The gene calls are TRBV28 and TRBJ1-4; D possibly corresponds to TRBD1 (6 bases). V was shortened by 6 bases and J by 4 bases, with 18 bases between the two germline ends. The CDR3 loop spans 16 amino acids. Looked up from germline, CDR1 is MDHEN and CDR2 is SYDVKM. The CDR3 spells CASSSPPQGSNEKLFF. The CDR3 DNA follows: TGTGCCAGCAGCTCCCCCCCCCAGGGGAGTAATGAAAAACTGTTTTTT.

The J gene is TRBJ2-2, the V gene TRBV7-2; no clear D gene. V was pared by 6 bases and J by 3 bases, with 5 bases between. The CDR3 length is 12 residues. Looked up from germline, CDR1 is SGHTA and CDR2 is FQGNSA. CDR3 sequence: CASRKDTGELFF. CDR3 in DNA: TGTGCCAGCAGAAAAGACACCGGGGAGCTGTTTTTT.

This clone was counted only a few times. V is TRBV6-1 and J is TRBJ1-6; 8 bases align to TRBD1. Germline V gene data show CDR1 as MNHNS and CDR2 as SASEGT. V gave up 6 bases and J gave up 7 bases; unmatched junction bases: 5. This CDR3 region has 14 residues. CDR3 residues: CASSPRTGNSPLHF. Written as DNA, the CDR3 is TGTGCCAGCAGCCCGCGGACAGGGAATTCACCCCTCCACTTT.

J is TRBJ2-5 and V is TRBV2; a weak D match, TRBD2 (5 bases). CDR1 and CDR2 from the germline V gene are SNHLY and FYNNEI. Trimming stripped 3 bases from V and 5 bases from J, with 16 bases between. CDR3 length equals 15 residues. CDR3 DNA: TGTGCCAGCAGTGATCTAAGAGGGTTTGGCGAGACCCAGTACTTC. Protein: CASSDLRGFGETQYF.

This chain connects TRBV7-2 to TRBJ2-1, with 10 bases fitting TRBD1. The CDR3 has 14 amino acids. Germline CDR1 reads SGHTA; CDR2 reads FQGNSA. Trimming cost V 4 bases and J 8 bases; bases outside gene matches: 5. CDR3 nucleotides: TGTGCCAGCAGCTCGGGACAGGGGTTACATGAGCAGTTCTTC. Its protein product is CASSSGQGLHEQFF.

As DNA, the CDR3 is TGTGCCAGCAGCCCGCCAGGGGCGCAAGAGACCCAGTACTTC. This codes for CASSPPGAQETQYF. This chain links TRBV5-4 with TRBJ2-5; D is possibly TRBD1 (6 bases). The V gene lost 4 bases and the J gene lost 2 bases, with 12 bases spanning the gap. This CDR3 contains 14 residues. From germline, CDR1 is SGHNT and CDR2 YYREEE (reference sequence).

V and J are TRBV20-1 and TRBJ1-2; D uncertain. Germline V gives CDR1 DFQATT, CDR2 SNEGSKA (reference sequence). The CDR3 length is 11 residues. Trimming left V 6 bases short and J 8 bases short, with 13 bases between. The CDR3 DNA is TGCAGTGCCGGTAGTGGCGTGGGCTACACCTTC. Its protein is CSAGSGVGYTF.

This clone was recorded a few times. This sequence joins TRBV6-6 and TRBJ2-6; D uncertain. The CDR3 is 15 residues long. Trimming took 0 bases from V and 1 from J, leaving 4 bases between them. Germline V gene sequence: CDR1 MNHNY, CDR2 SVGAGI (reference sequence). In nucleotides, the CDR3 is TGTGCCAGCAGTTACTCGACGTCTGGGGCCAACGTCCTGACTTTC. Its translation: CASSYSTSGANVLTF.

The genes are TRBV27 and TRBJ2-7; D possibly corresponds to TRBD1 (6 bases). This CDR3 contains 17 residues. Germline-derived CDR1 and CDR2 are MNHEY and SMNVEV (reference sequence). With 5 bases removed from V and 4 bases from J, the gap between germline ends came to 24 bases. CDR3 sequence reads: CASSRRQVTRMSYEQYF. The CDR3 region has the DNA TGTGCCAGCAGTCGGAGACAGGTCACACGCATGTCTTACGAGCAGTACTTC.

This clone was detected only once. The chain links TRBV7-9 to TRBJ1-2; possibly TRBD1 for D (6 bases). This CDR3 region has 17 residues. V was pared by 5 bases and J by 6 bases, with 25 bases between. Looked up from germline, CDR1 is SEHNR and CDR2 is FQNEAQ (reference sequence). The CDR3 DNA sequence: TGTGCCAGCAGCCCCTATGGCGGCAGGGGCCACGTTAATGGCTACACCTTC. This codes for CASSPYGGRGHVNGYTF.

This sequence joins TRBV4-1 and TRBJ2-7; D possibly uses TRBD1 or TRBD2 (5 bases each). Trimming left V 5 bases short and J 2 bases short, with 13 bases between. Germline V gene sequence: CDR1 MGHRA, CDR2 YSYEKL. CDR3 length equals 14 residues. The CDR3 DNA sequence: TGCGCCAGCAGCACCCAGAGGGGAGCCTACGAGCAGTACTTC. Protein: CASSTQRGAYEQYF.

This clone appeared a single time. CDR3 loop: CARQQGGCGQETQYF. The DNA for the CDR3 is TGTGCCAGACAGCAGGGGGGGTGTGGACAAGAGACCCAGTACTTC. The chain has TRBV6-6 and TRBJ2-5; TRBD1 or TRBD2 may be the D gene (7 bases each). The CDR3 is made up of 15 amino acids. The V gene lost 9 bases and the J gene lost 2 bases, with 19 bases spanning the gap. The germline V gene has CDR1 MNHNY and CDR2 SVGAGI (reference sequence).

The chain links TRBV6-6 to TRBJ1-1, with D perhaps TRBD1 (6 bases). V was shortened by 8 bases and J by 2 bases, with 15 bases between the two germline ends. CDR3 length: 14 residues. Germline values: CDR1 MNHNY, CDR2 SVGAGI (reference sequence). The CDR3 reads CASHREVGNTEAFF. The CDR3 DNA sequence: TGTGCCAGCCACAGGGAGGTAGGAAACACTGAAGCTTTCTTT.

Only one count was recorded for this clone. This chain links TRBV6-5 with TRBJ1-5; D is unclear. From germline, CDR1 is MNHEY and CDR2 SVGAGI. The CDR3 sequence is 16 residues long. V lost 0 bases to trimming and J lost 6 bases, with 15 bases between them. CDR3 sequence reads: CASSYSTPSSGQPQHF. In DNA, the CDR3 is TGTGCCAGCAGTTACTCGACCCCCAGTTCGGGTCAGCCCCAGCATTTT.

This sequence joins TRBV7-7 and TRBJ1-4; D is ambiguous. The V end was cut by 4 bases, the J end by 6 bases, with 9 bases between. Germline loops: CDR1 SSHAT, CDR2 FNYEAQ (reference sequence). The CDR3 has 13 amino acids. In DNA form, the CDR3 reads TGTGCCAGCAGCTGGAGGGCCGATGAAAAACTGTTTTTT. The encoded protein is CASSWRADEKLFF.

The DNA for the CDR3 is TGTGCCAGCTCACCCGAGTCTAGCGCGGGGCCATACAATGAGCAGTTCTTC. Translation: CASSPESSAGPYNEQFF. The V and J genes are TRBV18 and TRBJ2-1, with a weak D call TRBD2 (6 bases). The V and J ends lost 3 bases and 4 bases respectively, with 19 bases between them. This CDR3 comprises 17 residues. Germline V gives CDR1 KGHSH, CDR2 LQKENI.

This chain links TRBV9 with TRBJ2-3, with D perhaps TRBD1 or TRBD2 (5 bases each). With 4 bases removed from V and 3 bases from J, the gap between germline ends came to 24 bases. This CDR3 region has 18 residues. CDR1 and CDR2 from the germline V gene are SGDLS and YYNGEE. CDR3 residues: CASSPRETGTFRTDTQYF. DNA for the CDR3: TGTGCCAGCAGCCCTCGCGAAACCGGGACGTTCCGTACAGATACGCAGTATTTT.

V and J are TRBV2 and TRBJ2-3; 7 nucleotides align to TRBD1. Germline CDR1 is SNHLY and CDR2 is FYNNEI. The CDR3 extends over 14 amino acids. V gave up 7 bases and J gave up 4 bases; unmatched junction bases: 8. The CDR3: CASIYFTGADTQYF. The CDR3 nucleotides are TGTGCCAGCATTTATTTTACAGGGGCAGATACGCAGTATTTT.

The rearrangement uses TRBV9 and TRBJ2-3; no clear D gene. Germline V gene lookup returns CDR1 SGDLS and CDR2 YYNGEE. V lost 0 bases and J 3 bases, leaving 8 bases between the germline ends. The CDR3 consists of 14 residues. CDR3 bases: TGTGCCAGCAGCGTAGCTCCCGGGACAGATACGCAGTATTTT. Translation: CASSVAPGTDTQYF.

The gene calls are TRBV5-1 and TRBJ2-7; 8 positions match TRBD1. The CDR3 length is 16 residues. The junction had 10 bases not matched to a gene; V was cut back by 3 bases and J by 2 bases. CDR1 and CDR2 (germline): SGHRS, YFSETQ. CDR3 DNA sequence: TGCGCCAGCAGCTCACCTCCGGACAGGGTGACCTACGAGCAGTACTTC. It codes for CASSSPPDRVTYEQYF.

The CDR3 region is CASRASGTPEGYTF. The DNA of the CDR3 is TGTGCCAGCAGAGCCTCCGGGACCCCAGAGGGCTACACCTTC. J is TRBJ1-2 and V is TRBV6-1; weak D call: TRBD1 (5 bases). Germline-derived CDR1 and CDR2 are MNHNS and SASEGT. The CDR3 consists of 14 residues. V gave up 6 bases and J gave up 8 bases, with 19 bases separating them.

This clone was recorded at least ten times. The CDR3 nucleotides are TGTGCCAGCAGTGAATTTACCGGGACTGTAACGGCCTACGAGCAGTACTTC. As protein: CASSEFTGTVTAYEQYF. The V gene is TRBV2, the J gene TRBJ2-7; TRBD2 is a possible D gene (6 bases). Germline V lookup: CDR1 SNHLY, CDR2 FYNNEI. The CDR3 spans 17 residues. V lost 2 bases and J 2 bases, leaving 19 bases between the germline ends.

The chain uses TRBV10-2 and TRBJ2-5; D is possibly TRBD1 or TRBD2 (5 bases each). V was clipped by 3 bases and J by 1 base, with 12 bases between them. The germline gives CDR1 WSHSY, CDR2 SAAADI. The CDR3 is 15 residues long. The CDR3: CASSDPGTPQETQYF. As DNA, the CDR3 is TGCGCCAGCAGTGACCCCGGGACGCCCCAAGAGACCCAGTACTTC.

The J gene is TRBJ2-7, the V gene TRBV5-1, with TRBD2 matching over 7 bases. Per germline, CDR1 SGHRS and CDR2 YFSETQ. The CDR3 contains 15 residues. J lost 3 bases, V lost 4 bases, and 10 bases had no gene match. The CDR3 coding sequence is TGCGCCAGCAGCCCGTCTAGCGGTGGAGACTACGAGCAGTACTTC. Its translation: CASSPSSGGDYEQYF.